Listed below are T cell receptor beta chains from one sample, sequenced in a study of tumor-infiltrating lymphocytes in primary liver carcinoma. TCRdb ran MiXCR on the multiplex PCR reads and lists one entry per CDR3 protein. The data hold 310,000 or so distinct CDR3 sequences, with around three fifths observed a single time. Source material: peripheral blood. Source of these receptors: a woman aged 25 to 39 with primary liver carcinoma and hepatitis B virus infection. Both conserved end residues are trimmed from each CDR3.

v_gene: TRBV9
j_gene: TRBJ2-7
CDR3aa: ASSAGTSGSEQY

v_gene: TRBV28
j_gene: TRBJ1-5
CDR3aa: ASRLVQASLRH

v_gene: TRBV4-1
j_gene: TRBJ2-5
CDR3aa: ANSQLAGGVHETQY

v_gene: TRBV4-1
j_gene: TRBJ2-3
CDR3aa: ASSQDPSGWGEDTQY

v_gene: TRBV7-9
j_gene: TRBJ2-7
CDR3aa: ASSLITLSSYEQY

v_gene: TRBV4-1
j_gene: TRBJ2-7
CDR3aa: ASSHLDRGHEYY

v_gene: TRBV6-1
j_gene: TRBJ2-2
CDR3aa: ASRKLGQGSITGELF

v_gene: TRBV18
j_gene: TRBJ2-1
CDR3aa: ASYAQFRGLNEQF

v_gene: TRBV9
j_gene: TRBJ2-7
CDR3aa: ASSVVGNGLDEQY

v_gene: TRBV10-2
j_gene: TRBJ2-1
CDR3aa: ASSWQGEYNEQF

v_gene: TRBV4-2
j_gene: TRBJ2-1
CDR3aa: ASSQGGGRNIHNEQF

v_gene: TRBV6-1
j_gene: TRBJ1-1
CDR3aa: AISLLTGKGEAF

v_gene: TRBV7-9
j_gene: TRBJ2-1
CDR3aa: ASSPSGAQYNEQF

v_gene: TRBV12-3/TRBV12-4
j_gene: TRBJ2-4
CDR3aa: ARSTRGKNIQY

v_gene: TRBV28
j_gene: TRBJ2-7
CDR3aa: ASSFRGTGVNEQY

v_gene: TRBV28
j_gene: TRBJ2-1
CDR3aa: ASSWVLGGHEQF

v_gene: TRBV11-3
j_gene: TRBJ2-7
CDR3aa: ANRLELGSSYEQY

v_gene: TRBV11-1
j_gene: TRBJ2-1
CDR3aa: ASSLAALVAGLNEQF

v_gene: TRBV6-6
j_gene: TRBJ1-4
CDR3aa: ASSSLTGGKTNEKLF

v_gene: TRBV5-4
j_gene: TRBJ2-3
CDR3aa: ATLDVGGSDTQY

v_gene: TRBV11-2
j_gene: TRBJ2-7
CDR3aa: ASSLNSWVGEQY

v_gene: TRBV6-5
j_gene: TRBJ2-1
CDR3aa: ASSFRRTNNEQF

v_gene: TRBV29-1
j_gene: TRBJ1-2
CDR3aa: SIAEIGDRGYT

v_gene: TRBV10-3
j_gene: TRBJ2-7
CDR3aa: AISGGPGAYEQY

v_gene: TRBV11-2
j_gene: TRBJ2-1
CDR3aa: ASSLGTSELGV

v_gene: TRBV5-4
j_gene: TRBJ1-1
CDR3aa: ASSFDQGTTEAF

v_gene: TRBV4-1
j_gene: TRBJ2-3
CDR3aa: ASNQVAGAGDTQY

v_gene: TRBV14
j_gene: TRBJ2-2
CDR3aa: ASSPQATGKLF

v_gene: TRBV6-5
j_gene: TRBJ1-2
CDR3aa: ANSPRSGGYPYGYT

v_gene: TRBV30
j_gene: TRBJ2-7
CDR3aa: AWSTGWREQY

v_gene: TRBV10-2
j_gene: TRBJ2-7
CDR3aa: ASSESFGRREQY

v_gene: TRBV29-1
j_gene: TRBJ1-4
CDR3aa: SAAWGASNEKLF

v_gene: TRBV30
j_gene: TRBJ2-3
CDR3aa: AWSRGNTDTQY

v_gene: TRBV7-8
j_gene: TRBJ1-2
CDR3aa: ASSHRHEGYT

v_gene: TRBV5-4
j_gene: TRBJ2-6
CDR3aa: ASSFGQGAGGANVLT

v_gene: TRBV29-1
j_gene: TRBJ1-2
CDR3aa: SVEARTGRHGYI

v_gene: TRBV7-9
j_gene: TRBJ2-1
CDR3aa: ASSWTGLDKEQL

v_gene: TRBV5-1
j_gene: TRBJ2-7
CDR3aa: ASSSFPSAEQY

v_gene: TRBV11-1
j_gene: TRBJ2-3
CDR3aa: ASSLVAGNTDTHY

v_gene: TRBV12-3/TRBV12-4
j_gene: TRBJ2-1
CDR3aa: ASSLLVNDQF

v_gene: TRBV7-9
j_gene: TRBJ2-1
CDR3aa: ASSRGQPRTLMGRVPNEQF

v_gene: TRBV4-2
j_gene: TRBJ1-2
CDR3aa: ASSQEPLQRGQLYGYT

v_gene: TRBV11-3
j_gene: TRBJ2-2
CDR3aa: ASSEAGTVLTGELF

v_gene: TRBV2
j_gene: TRBJ2-1
CDR3aa: AGTPGGYLNEQF

v_gene: TRBV11-2
j_gene: TRBJ2-7
CDR3aa: ASSFTRIGENEQY

v_gene: TRBV12-3/TRBV12-4
j_gene: TRBJ1-4
CDR3aa: ASSPGTSATNEKLF